The clone carrying this T cell receptor beta chain ranks as large. Its antigen is unidentified. The source of the sample is a study of PD-1 blockade in classical Hodgkin lymphoma. General study findings and limits: Before treatment, TCR diversity in newly diagnosed patients was reportedly lower than in healthy donors.

Germline assignment: CDR1 SGHVS and CDR2 FQNEAQ. J was trimmed by 7 bases and V by 1 base; bases with no gene match: 12. The CDR3 is 16 residues long. As for time point: newly diagnosed, previously untreated cHL patient sample. Isolated CD8+ T cells were derived from thawed PBMCs through magnetic negative selection. Some clones are missing from TCRdb's copy, which holds only in-frame ones; the method was immunoSEQ multiplex PCR. This sample yields around 2,000 clones, of which 70% to 80% are seen a single time; approximately 15% belongs to the top ten. The origin of this receptor is a human donor with classical Hodgkin lymphoma. Source material: CD8+ T cells from blood. The chain recombines TRBV7-8 with TRBJ2-7; 8 nucleotides agree with TRBD1. The CDR3 reads CASSLGFRQGKGEQYF. CDR3 in DNA: TGTGCCAGCAGCTTAGGGTTCCGACAGGGGAAGGGGGAGCAGTACTTC.